This TCR beta chain was captured by sequencing in a study of OX40 agonist ivuxolimab in advanced cancers. Profiling relied on immunoSEQ multiplex PCR, and the TCRdb table lists in-frame clones only, not all of them. The sample contains 60,000 to 75,000 clones, about 90% of which appear only once. This clone has just one count. The antigen is unknown. The study's findings and limits: In a subset of nonresponders, normalized T-cell clonal expansion was also low.

Between the trimmed V and J ends, which lost 0 bases and 3 bases, there was a span of 10 bases. The germline gives CDR1 SGDLS, CDR2 YYNGEE. This CDR3 is 14 amino acids long. The clonotype was recovered from an adult with an advanced solid tumor such as melanoma, head and neck, liver or kidney cancer. The material sequenced was CD4+ or CD8+ T cells sorted from blood, taken in a trial of the OX40 agonist ivuxolimab. This sequence joins TRBV9 and TRBJ2-7; D might be TRBD1 (5 bases). CDR3 region: CASSVGGQGYEQYF. The CDR3 region has the DNA TGTGCCAGCAGCGTAGGTGGGCAGGGCTACGAGCAGTACTTC.